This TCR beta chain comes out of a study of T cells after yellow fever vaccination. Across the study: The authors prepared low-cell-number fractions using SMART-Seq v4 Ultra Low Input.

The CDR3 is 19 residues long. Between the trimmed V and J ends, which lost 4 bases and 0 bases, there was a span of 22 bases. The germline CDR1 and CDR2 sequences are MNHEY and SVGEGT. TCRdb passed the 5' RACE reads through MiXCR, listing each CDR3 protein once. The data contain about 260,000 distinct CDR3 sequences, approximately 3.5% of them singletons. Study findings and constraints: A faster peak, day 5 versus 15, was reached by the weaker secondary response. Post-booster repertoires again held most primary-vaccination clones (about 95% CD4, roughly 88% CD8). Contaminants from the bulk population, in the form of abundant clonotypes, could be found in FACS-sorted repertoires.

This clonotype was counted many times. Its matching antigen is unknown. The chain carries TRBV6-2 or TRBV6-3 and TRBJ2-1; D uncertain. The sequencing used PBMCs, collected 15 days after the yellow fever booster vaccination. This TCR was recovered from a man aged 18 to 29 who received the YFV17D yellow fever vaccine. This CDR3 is CASSFFRDGLDHSYNEQFF. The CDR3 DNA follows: TGTGCCAGCAGTTTTTTTCGAGATGGTTTGGACCACTCCTACAATGAGCAGTTCTTC.